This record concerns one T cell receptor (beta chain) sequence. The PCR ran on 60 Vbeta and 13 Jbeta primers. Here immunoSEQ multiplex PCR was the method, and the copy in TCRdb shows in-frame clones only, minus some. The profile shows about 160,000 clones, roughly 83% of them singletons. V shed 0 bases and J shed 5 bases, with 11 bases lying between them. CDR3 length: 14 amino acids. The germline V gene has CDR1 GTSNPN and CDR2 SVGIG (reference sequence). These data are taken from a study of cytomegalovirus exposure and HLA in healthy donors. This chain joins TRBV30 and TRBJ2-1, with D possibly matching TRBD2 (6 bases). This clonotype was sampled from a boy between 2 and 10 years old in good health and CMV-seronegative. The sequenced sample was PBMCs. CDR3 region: CAWSVLAPDNEQFF. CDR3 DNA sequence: TGTGCCTGGAGTGTACTAGCTCCGGACAATGAGCAGTTCTTC.